This T cell receptor (beta chain) was sequenced for a study of T cells in Graves' hyperthyroidism and ophthalmopathy. This clonotype was observed at least ten times. Hyperthyroidism in the patients, aged 18 to 65, was newly diagnosed and under 2 months in duration. What was amplified from RNA transcripts were TCR beta CDR3 regions. First-round RT-PCR with HTBI primers amplified the TCR CDR3 region. TCRdb itself ran the multiplex PCR reads through MiXCR, one entry per CDR3 protein. Among almost 50,000 distinct CDR3 sequences, 54% were seen once, and the ten largest hold roughly a third. Sequencing used peripheral blood or thyroid tissue (not recorded which). The receptor's source is a man aged 18 to 35 with Graves' hyperthyroidism.

CDR3 sequence reads: CASSPGVNYGYTF. CDR3 DNA sequence: TGTGCCAGCAGCCCCGGGGTTAACTATGGCTACACCTTC. This chain connects TRBV7-2 to TRBJ1-2; D not certain. The ends were cut back, 5 bases at V and 1 base at J, with 8 bases in the middle. Germline CDR1 and CDR2: SGHTA and FQGNSA. This CDR3 contains 13 residues.